Below are 21 T cell receptor beta chains sequenced from a single sample in a study of blood T cell repertoires in COVID-19. The data were produced by immunoSEQ multiplex PCR, yet TCRdb's version contains in-frame clones alone and is incomplete. This sample carries roughly 150,000 clones, roughly 81% of them seen once, and the ten largest clones take more than 6.5%. Specimen: peripheral blood. These receptors originate from an older woman with COVID-19, enrolled during active disease.

The chain is built from TRBV19 and TRBJ1-5; D may be TRBD1 (6 bases). This CDR3 has 16 amino acids. Germline-derived CDR1 and CDR2 are LNHDA and SQIVND (reference sequence). The V and J ends lost 3 bases and 0 bases respectively, with 12 bases between them. This chain's CDR3 is CASSIKQGNSNQPQHF. CDR3 coding DNA: TGTGCCAGTAGTATTAAACAGGGCAATAGCAATCAGCCCCAGCATTTT.

The genes are TRBV23-1 and TRBJ1-5; 7 nucleotides align to TRBD1. TRBV23-1 is recorded as an ORF, its role being uncertain. The CDR3 is 14 amino acids. Germline trimming cut 6 bases from V and 1 base from J; bases unmatched to any gene: 3. The CDR3 nucleotides read TGCGCCAGCAGACCGGGACAGAGCAATCAGCCCCAGCATTTT. Residues: CASRPGQSNQPQHF.

V and J are TRBV3-1 (or the pseudogene TRBV3-2) and TRBJ1-1; perhaps TRBD1 as D (6 bases). The ends were cut back, 4 bases at V and 2 bases at J, with 14 bases in the middle. This CDR3 is built from 15 residues. Germline V lookup: CDR1 LGHDT, CDR2 YNNKEL (reference sequence). The CDR3 protein is CASSPRGRANTEAFF. CDR3 sequence (DNA): TGTGCCAGCAGCCCCAGGGGTCGGGCAAACACTGAAGCTTTCTTT.

The chain combines TRBV9 with TRBJ1-6; maybe TRBD1 (6 bases). The CDR3 extends over 19 amino acids. Germline V lookup: CDR1 SGDLS, CDR2 YYNGEE. The ends were cut back, 4 bases at V and 2 bases at J, with 22 bases in the middle. This CDR3 reads CASSSPLTGKGAYNSPLHF. CDR3 sequence (DNA): TGTGCCAGCAGCTCACCGCTAACAGGGAAAGGGGCCTATAATTCACCCCTCCACTTT.

This sequence joins TRBV27 and TRBJ2-3, with 10 bases matching TRBD2. CDR1 is MNHEY and CDR2 is SMNVEV in the germline V gene (reference sequence). The CDR3 runs 16 residues. With V trimmed by 3 bases and J by 11 bases, 14 bases remained unmatched. Here the CDR3 DNA reads TGTGCCAGCAGTTTTCATCCTAGCGGGAGCTCCCTAGGGCAGTATTTT. Residues: CASSFHPSGSSLGQYF.

V gene TRBV12-3 or TRBV12-4 combines with J gene TRBJ1-1; unclear D gene. Trimming pared 8 bases from V and 10 bases from J, leaving 8 bases between. CDR3 size: 9 residues. CDR3 DNA sequence: TGTGCCAGCGGCACCTCAGCTTTCTTT. This sequence encodes CASGTSAFF.

To note about this clone: Other DNA sequences of this sample code for an identical CDR3. The chain employs TRBV10-3 and TRBJ1-1, with D unclear. Trimming pared 0 bases from V and 1 base from J, leaving 3 bases between. Per the germline V gene, CDR1 is ENHRY and CDR2 is SYGVKD. The CDR3 is 13 amino acids. CDR3 DNA: TGTGCCATCAGTGAGTCGGCGAACACTGAAGCTTTCTTT. Residues: CAISESANTEAFF.

The gene calls are TRBV6-1 and TRBJ1-4; no reliable D call. Looked up from germline, CDR1 is MNHNS and CDR2 is SASEGT. V was clipped by 2 bases and J by 8 bases, with 15 bases between them. The CDR3 is 15 residues long. CDR3 amino acids: CASSEIVGWREKLFF. CDR3 DNA: TGTGCCAGCAGTGAAATAGTAGGGTGGAGGGAAAAACTGTTTTTT.

This clone was counted only a few times. The rearrangement links TRBV3-1 (or the pseudogene TRBV3-2) to TRBJ2-7; maybe TRBD1 (5 bases). V was trimmed by 1 base and J by 12 bases, leaving 10 bases between them. The CDR3 is 11 residues long. Germline V gene sequence: CDR1 LGHDT, CDR2 YNNKEL (reference sequence). The CDR3 loop is CASSQGAGWYV. For the CDR3, the DNA is TGTGCCAGCAGCCAAGGAGCAGGGTGGTACGTC.

The chain recombines TRBV11-3 with TRBJ2-3; D ambiguous. Germline V lookup: CDR1 SGHNT, CDR2 YENEEA. This CDR3 has 14 amino acids. Trimming took off 0 bases at V and 4 bases at J, with 8 bases between the two ends. CDR3 coding DNA: TGTGCCAGCAGCTTAGATCTAGGCTCAGATACGCAGTATTTT. Residues: CASSLDLGSDTQYF.

The rearrangement links TRBV7-2 to TRBJ1-1, with a tentative D call TRBD1 (5 bases). Looked up from germline, CDR1 is SGHTA and CDR2 is FQGNSA. Trimming took off 5 bases at V and 5 bases at J, with 12 bases between the two ends. The CDR3 length is 13 residues. The CDR3 DNA reads TGTGCCAGCAGCCTACGGGGGAGGACTGAAGCTTTCTTT. Its translation is CASSLRGRTEAFF.

Only a few counts were recorded for this clone. The rearrangement joins TRBV29-1 to TRBJ2-2; 8 nucleotides align to TRBD2. The length of the CDR3 is 14 residues. The germline V gene encodes CDR1 SQVTM and CDR2 ANQGSEA. Trimming at V came to 1 base and at J to 7 bases, leaving 5 bases not matched to a gene. CDR3 nucleotides: TGCAGCGTTGAAGTAGGACTAGCTCTCGGGGAGCTGTTTTTT. Translating it yields CSVEVGLALGELFF.

The chain joins TRBV6-5 to TRBJ2-4, with D perhaps matching TRBD1 (5 bases). This CDR3 comprises 13 residues. Deletions cut 7 bases from V and 9 bases from J, with 16 bases between. Germline loops: CDR1 MNHEY, CDR2 SVGAGI. Written as DNA, the CDR3 is TGTGCCAGCACCTCGGTCGGACAAAGCATTCAGTACTTC. Protein: CASTSVGQSIQYF.

The chain employs TRBV25-1 and TRBJ2-3, with D tentatively TRBD1 (5 bases). The V and J ends lost 3 bases and 2 bases respectively, with 15 bases between them. CDR1 and CDR2 (germline): MGHDK, SYGVNS. The CDR3 runs 16 residues. The CDR3 DNA reads as TGTGCCAGCAGTGACGGTGTAGGGGATCTCACAGATACGCAGTATTTT. Translated, it gives CASSDGVGDLTDTQYF.

This clone was seen more than once but under ten times. The chain recombines TRBV14 with TRBJ1-1; no clear D. This CDR3 contains 14 residues. Germline V gene sequence: CDR1 SGHDN, CDR2 FVKESK. V lost 3 bases, J lost 4 bases, and 12 bases lay in between. This CDR3 reads CASSHDLTGTEAFF. CDR3 sequence (DNA): TGTGCCAGCAGCCATGACTTGACCGGCACTGAAGCTTTCTTT. The whole variable domain, filled in from reference TRBV14 and TRBJ1-1, reads EAGVTQFPSHSVIEKGQTVTLRCDPISGHDNLYWYRRVMGKEIKFLLHFVKESKQDESGMPNNRFLAERTGGTYSTLKVQPAELEDSGVYFCASSHDLTGTEAFFGQGTRLTVV.

The chain combines TRBV3-1 (or the pseudogene TRBV3-2) with TRBJ1-5; D is ambiguous. The CDR3 has 15 amino acids. Germline values: CDR1 LGHDT, CDR2 YNNKEL (reference sequence). V shed 0 bases and J shed 4 bases, with 10 bases lying between them. CDR3 protein: CASSQDRVANQPQHF. Written as DNA, the CDR3 is TGTGCCAGCAGCCAAGACCGGGTTGCGAATCAGCCCCAGCATTTT.

Here the CDR3 DNA reads TGTGCCAGTAGTCTAAGACTCCAAAAGTATGGCTACACCTTC. Its translation: CASSLRLQKYGYTF. The V call is TRBV19, the J call TRBJ1-2; D is uncertain. The CDR3 is 14 residues long. Between the trimmed V and J ends, which lost 5 bases and 5 bases, there was a span of 15 bases. Germline values: CDR1 LNHDA, CDR2 SQIVND (reference sequence).

The gene calls are TRBV29-1 and TRBJ1-2, with no clear D. CDR1 is SQVTM and CDR2 is ANQGSEA in the germline V gene. CDR3 length: 12 residues. V was cut by 4 bases and J by 5 bases, with 11 bases left in between. CDR3 bases: TGCAGCGTTGTCCGGCAGGCATATGGCTACACCTTC. This sequence encodes CSVVRQAYGYTF.

Regarding this clone: In the same sample, other DNA sequences code for this CDR3. The gene calls are TRBV30 and TRBJ2-1, with unresolved D. Germline CDR1 GTSNPN, CDR2 SVGIG (reference sequence). Deletions cut 0 bases from V and 7 bases from J, with 7 bases between. There are 12 residues in the CDR3. Here the CDR3 reads CAWSVRGNEQFF. The CDR3 region has the DNA TGTGCCTGGAGTGTACGAGGAAATGAGCAGTTCTTC.

V is TRBV15 and J is TRBJ2-3; the match to TRBD1 covers 8 bases. This CDR3 has 15 amino acids. With 0 bases clipped from V and 1 base from J, the junction kept 0 bases outside the gene matches. The germline V gene has CDR1 LNHNV and CDR2 YYDKDF (reference sequence). CDR3 nucleotide sequence: TGTGCCACCAGCAGAGAACAGGGGGGCACAGATACGCAGTATTTT. This sequence encodes CATSREQGGTDTQYF.

The chain's CDR3 is CASRETGVGGYTF. The CDR3, as DNA: TGTGCCAGCAGGGAGACAGGGGTTGGTGGCTACACCTTC. The chain links TRBV6-4 to TRBJ1-2; 8 nucleotides agree with TRBD1. With V trimmed by 6 bases and J by 7 bases, 7 bases remained unmatched. This CDR3 is 13 amino acids long. CDR1 and CDR2 from the germline V gene are MRHNA and SNTAGT.